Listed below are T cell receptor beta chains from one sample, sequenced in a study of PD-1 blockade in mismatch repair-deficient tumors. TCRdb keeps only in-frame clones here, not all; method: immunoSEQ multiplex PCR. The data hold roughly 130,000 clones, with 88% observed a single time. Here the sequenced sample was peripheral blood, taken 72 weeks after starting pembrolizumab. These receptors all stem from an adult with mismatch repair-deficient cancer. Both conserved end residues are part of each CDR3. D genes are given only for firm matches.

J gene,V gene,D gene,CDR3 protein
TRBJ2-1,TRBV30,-,CARRRQASDEQFF
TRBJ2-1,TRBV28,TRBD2,CASRSPLGGLGYNEQFF
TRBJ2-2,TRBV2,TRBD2,CASSEAAGGPTGELFF
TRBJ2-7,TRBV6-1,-,CASSGIYEQYF
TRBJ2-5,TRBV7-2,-,CASSLGRLRSLQETQYF
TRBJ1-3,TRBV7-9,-,CASSPPGQGWDTIYF
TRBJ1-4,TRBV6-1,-,CASSELTGNDEKLFF
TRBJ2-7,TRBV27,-,CASSLSLTFYEQYF
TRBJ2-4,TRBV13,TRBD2,CASEVAGRAKNIQYF
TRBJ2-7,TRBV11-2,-,CASSNEDRPFYEQYF
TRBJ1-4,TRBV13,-,CASSNRAGTNEKLFF
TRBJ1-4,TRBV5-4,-,CASSPTVSDEKLFF
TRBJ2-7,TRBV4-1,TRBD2,CASSHGTSGHSYEQYF
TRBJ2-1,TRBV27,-,CASSPGTSSYNEQFF
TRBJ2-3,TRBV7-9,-,CASSPVVGSTDTQYF
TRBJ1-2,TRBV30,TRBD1,CAWSPRTGRGYTF
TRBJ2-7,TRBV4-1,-,CASSQDSRAYEQYF
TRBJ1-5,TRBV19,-,CASSKGFQPQHF
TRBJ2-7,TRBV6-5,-,CASSSSGGTPYEQYF
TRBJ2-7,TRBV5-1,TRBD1,CASSSGTGVFYEQYF
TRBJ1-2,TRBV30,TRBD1,CACTDRDGGYTF
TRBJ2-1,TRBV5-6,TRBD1,CASSFTQGVRNNEQFF
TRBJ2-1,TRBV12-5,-,CASAPGAYNEQFF
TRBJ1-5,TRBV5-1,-,CASSLWGSNQPQHF
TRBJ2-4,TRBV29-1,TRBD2,CSVESPGGQNIQYF
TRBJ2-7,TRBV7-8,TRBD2,CASSTRTSGYTYEQYF
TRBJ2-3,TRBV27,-,CASSFGRSTDTQYF
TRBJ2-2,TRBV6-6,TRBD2,CATRSASGTTGELFF
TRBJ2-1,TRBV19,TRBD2,CASSIGGFSYNEQFF
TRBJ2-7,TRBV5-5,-,CASSTSTGPKSYEQYF
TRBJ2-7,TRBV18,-,CASSPNPKEQYF
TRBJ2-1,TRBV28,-,CASSLSRLEQFF
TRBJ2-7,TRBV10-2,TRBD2,CASSRGLAGAYEQYF
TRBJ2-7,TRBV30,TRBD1,CAWSDGGTGGYEQYF
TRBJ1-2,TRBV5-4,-,CASSKTEGDGYTF
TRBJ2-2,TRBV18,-,CASSPIGGGGLGPNTGELFF
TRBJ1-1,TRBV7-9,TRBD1,CASSSPDRANTEAFF
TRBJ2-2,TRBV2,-,CASSEEAGPGELFF
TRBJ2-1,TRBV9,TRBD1,CASSARQGNEQFF
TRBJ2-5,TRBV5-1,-,CASSFLTGMETQYF
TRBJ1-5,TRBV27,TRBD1,CASSLSRRGVNQPQHF
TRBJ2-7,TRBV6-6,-,CASSYISYEQYF
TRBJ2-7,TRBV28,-,CASSSEYSSYEQYF
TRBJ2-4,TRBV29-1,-,CSVARGGGDIQYF
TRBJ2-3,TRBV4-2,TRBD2,CASSQGVAGGTDTQYF
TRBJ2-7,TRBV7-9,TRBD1,CASSLDRTGGGIEQYF
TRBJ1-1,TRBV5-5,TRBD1,CASSETGGTEAFF
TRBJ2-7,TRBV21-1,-,CASRGRKFYEQYF
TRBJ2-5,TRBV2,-,CASVEGEQETQYF
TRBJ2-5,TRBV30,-,CAWSGETQYF
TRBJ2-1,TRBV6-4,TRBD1,CASKVGTGPSNEQFF
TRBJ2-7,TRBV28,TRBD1,CASSWGTGGYEQYF
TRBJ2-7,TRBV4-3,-,CASSQDLHTTYEQYF
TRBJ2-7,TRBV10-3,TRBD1,CAISGGGQGAYEQYF
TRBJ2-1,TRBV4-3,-,CASSQDWRAYNEQFF
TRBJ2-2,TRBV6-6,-,CASSEYTGELFF
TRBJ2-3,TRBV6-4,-,CASSAHPQPSTDTQYF
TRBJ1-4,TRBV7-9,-,CASSLGGLTNEKLFF
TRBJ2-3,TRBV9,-,CASSVGDRVFSTDTQYF